This TCR beta chain derives from a study of blood T cell repertoires in COVID-19. Some clones are missing from TCRdb's copy, which holds only in-frame ones; the method was immunoSEQ multiplex PCR. The table has about 33,000 clones, about 88% seen once. The CDR3 runs to 12 residues. The V and J ends lost 4 bases and 7 bases respectively, with 11 bases between them. The specimen sequenced was peripheral blood. The clonotype was recovered from an elderly woman with active or convalescent COVID-19. The genes are TRBV5-3 and TRBJ2-5, with D perhaps TRBD1 (5 bases). TRBV5-3 is filed as an ORF, its function uncertain. As DNA, the CDR3 is TGTGCCAGAAGCAGAACTGGGGCGACCCAGTACTTC. Residues: CARSRTGATQYF.